This TCR beta chain comes out of a study of T cells after yellow fever vaccination. After removal of 3 bases from V and 1 base from J, the junction contained 8 bases not matched to a gene. The length of the CDR3 is 16 residues. The germline CDR1 and CDR2 sequences are SGHRS and YFSETQ. TCRdb analysed the 5' RACE reads with MiXCR anew, one entry per CDR3 protein. The table records fewer than 650,000 distinct CDR3 sequences, just over 20% of them present only once. Study-wide results and limits: Although the secondary response was weaker, it peaked faster, at day 5 versus 15.

For this clonotype: Its antigen is not known.

The rearrangement links TRBV5-1 to TRBJ2-5; 8 positions agree with TRBD2. The sequence came from a man aged 18 to 35 who received the YFV17D yellow fever vaccine. The sample in question was PBMCs, obtained more than 20 days after the first yellow fever vaccination. The CDR3 protein is CASSSRSGGLQETQYF. The CDR3 DNA reads as TGCGCCAGCAGCTCGAGGAGCGGGGGCCTCCAAGAGACCCAGTACTTC.